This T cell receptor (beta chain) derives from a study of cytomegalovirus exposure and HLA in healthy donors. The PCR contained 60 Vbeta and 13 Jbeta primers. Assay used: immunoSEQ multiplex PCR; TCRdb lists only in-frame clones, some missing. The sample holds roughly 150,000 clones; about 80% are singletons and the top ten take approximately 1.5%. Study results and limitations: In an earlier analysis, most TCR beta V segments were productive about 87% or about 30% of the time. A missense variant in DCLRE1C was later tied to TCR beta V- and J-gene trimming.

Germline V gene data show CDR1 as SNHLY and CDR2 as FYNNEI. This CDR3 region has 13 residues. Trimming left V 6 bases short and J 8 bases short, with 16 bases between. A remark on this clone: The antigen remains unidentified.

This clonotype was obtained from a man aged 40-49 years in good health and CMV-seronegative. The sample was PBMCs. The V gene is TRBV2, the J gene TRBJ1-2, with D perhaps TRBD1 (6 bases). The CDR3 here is CASSYRVPWGYTF. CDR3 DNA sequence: TGTGCCAGCAGCTACAGGGTCCCCTGGGGCTACACCTTC.